This T cell receptor beta chain appears in the sequencing data of a study of T cells in women clearing cervical HPV infection. Concerning this clone itself: Its target is not known. The missing CDR3 end, 3 residues past where the read stops, is filled in from the germline J gene.

CDR1 is SNHLY, CDR2 FYNNEI, per germline. Trimming took 6 bases from V and 0 from J, leaving 14 bases between them. The CDR3 extends over 15 amino acids. Average input was roughly 1,200 ng genomic DNA for immunoSEQ TCR beta CDR3 amplification. Data came from immunoSEQ multiplex PCR; TCRdb stores just in-frame clones and leaves some out. This sample's table reports some 33,000 clones. Study outcomes and limitations: CIN3+ cases had significantly higher TCR richness than controls; evenness did not differ. Controls had more TRBV6-7 (approximately 0.16%) than cases (around 0.11%).

Sequenced input: blood buffy coat. J is TRBJ1-1 and V is TRBV2; tentatively, D is TRBD1 (6 bases). The sequence was obtained from a woman aged 18 to 75 with a cervical HPV16 infection that either progressed to CIN3+ or cleared (not recorded which). CDR3 in amino acids: CASSPWDTMNTEAFF. Incomplete CDR3 DNA: TGTGCCAGCAGCCCGTGGGACACAATGAACACTGAA. The complete variable domain, with remaining parts taken from reference TRBV2 and TRBJ1-1, reads EPEVTQTPSHQVTQMGQEVILRCVPISNHLYFYWYRQILGQKVEFLVSFYNNEISEKSEIFDDQFSVERPDGSNFTLKIRSTKLEDSAMYFCASSPWDTMNTEAFFGQGTRLTVV.